This T cell receptor beta chain was found in a study of blood T cell repertoires in COVID-19. On this clone: An end of the junction does not agree with germline; a read error may underlie this.

The repertoire was sequenced with immunoSEQ multiplex PCR; TCRdb's copy has only in-frame clones and lacks some. The sample carries about 200,000 clones, around 90% recorded once. CDR3 length: 11 residues. Germline CDR1 reads SGHTA; CDR2 reads FQGNSA. The sequencing sample was made of peripheral blood. The genes are TRBV7-2 and TRBJ2-7; D remains ambiguous. The source is a man between 60 and 75 years old with acute or convalescent COVID-19. The CDR3: CASSHARTPHF. CDR3 bases: TGTGCCAGCAGCCACGCCCGAACACCGCACTTC.